These 16 T cell receptor beta chains were sequenced from one sample in a study of cytomegalovirus exposure and HLA in healthy donors. PCR was performed using 60 Vbeta and 13 Jbeta primers. Some clones are missing from TCRdb's copy, which holds only in-frame ones; the method was immunoSEQ multiplex PCR. This table has about 200,000 clones, 87% appearing once. The sequenced sample consisted of PBMCs. The receptors here all came from a man aged 25-40 years in good health and CMV-seronegative.

This chain connects TRBV7-2 to TRBJ2-3; D is perhaps TRBD1 (5 bases). This CDR3 is 15 amino acids long. V was shortened by 4 bases and J by 0 bases, with 11 bases between the two germline ends. In germline, CDR1 is SGHTA, CDR2 FQGNSA. The CDR3 reads CASSWGSLSTDTQYF. The CDR3 DNA is TGTGCCAGCAGCTGGGGCTCGCTAAGCACAGATACGCAGTATTTT.

This clone has more than one count but fewer than ten. The chain employs TRBV2 and TRBJ2-6; D is possibly TRBD1 (6 bases). This CDR3 has 16 amino acids. V was pared by 6 bases and J by 1 base, with 13 bases between. Germline-derived CDR1 and CDR2 are SNHLY and FYNNEI. The CDR3: CASRDLRGSGANVLTF. CDR3 coding DNA: TGTGCCAGCAGGGATCTCAGGGGATCTGGGGCCAACGTCCTGACTTTC.

The chain employs TRBV13 and TRBJ2-1; 9 bases align to TRBD2. The CDR3 covers 17 residues. In germline, CDR1 is PRHDT, CDR2 FYEKMQ (reference sequence). The junction had 5 bases not matched to a gene; V was cut back by 0 bases and J by 2 bases. The DNA for the CDR3 is TGTGCCAGCAGCTTAGGGGGGGGACTAGCCCCCTACAATGAGCAGTTCTTC. It specifies CASSLGGGLAPYNEQFF.

This clone came up a few times. The genes are TRBV5-8 and TRBJ2-1; D uncertain. The V end lost 6 bases, the J end lost 0 bases, and 13 bases lay between the germline ends. CDR1 is SGHTS, CDR2 YDEGEE, per germline. This CDR3 comprises 15 residues. CDR3 nucleotides: TGTGCCAGCACCCCCCGCGCCTCCTCCTACAATGAGCAGTTCTTC. Its protein product is CASTPRASSYNEQFF.

This chain uses TRBV5-8 with TRBJ1-2, with D possibly TRBD1 on 5 matching bases. Germline loops: CDR1 SGHTS, CDR2 YDEGEE. The CDR3 is made up of 15 amino acids. The V end lost 0 bases, the J end lost 6 bases, and 15 bases lay between the germline ends. Here the CDR3 reads CASSLVAGPPDGYTF. CDR3 DNA sequence: TGTGCCAGCAGCTTGGTGGCAGGGCCCCCTGATGGCTACACCTTC.

This chain links TRBV5-6 with TRBJ1-3; no clear D gene. The germline V and J ends were trimmed by 4 bases and 0 bases, with 17 bases remaining between them. Germline lookup yields CDR1 SGHDT and CDR2 YYEEEE. The CDR3 runs 17 residues. CDR3 region: CASSGPVGRDSGNTIYF. The CDR3 DNA follows: TGTGCCAGCAGCGGTCCAGTTGGGAGGGACTCTGGAAACACCATATATTTT.

V usage is TRBV20-1 and J usage is TRBJ2-3; unclear D gene. Germline V CDR1 and CDR2: DFQATT, SNEGSKA (reference sequence). Between the trimmed V and J ends, which lost 3 bases and 5 bases, there was a span of 6 bases. The CDR3 sequence is 11 residues long. The CDR3 reads CSASPQDTQYF. CDR3 bases: TGCAGTGCTAGTCCACAAGATACGCAGTATTTT.

This clone was found a few times. This rearrangement joins TRBV9 to TRBJ2-7; 10 bases fit TRBD2. The CDR3 sequence is 16 residues long. CDR1 SGDLS and CDR2 YYNGEE come from the germline V gene. The junction had 9 bases not matched to a gene; V was cut back by 4 bases and J by 2 bases. The chain's CDR3 is CASSPLAGADAYEQYF. The CDR3 DNA sequence: TGTGCCAGCAGCCCTCTAGCGGGAGCTGACGCCTACGAGCAGTACTTC.

The DNA of the CDR3 is TGTGCCAGCAGCCAGGGGCTTGGGGCCAACGTCCTGACTTTC. Its translation: CASSQGLGANVLTF. This chain uses TRBV5-4 with TRBJ2-6; possible D gene TRBD1, 6 bases. The CDR3 totals 14 residues. V was shortened by 4 bases and J by 3 bases, with 8 bases between the two germline ends. CDR1 and CDR2 from the germline V gene are SGHNT and YYREEE (reference sequence).

The CDR3, as DNA: TGTGCCAGCAGAACAGGGGGAGCTGGGGCCAACGTCCTGACTTTC. It codes for CASRTGGAGANVLTF. This chain uses TRBV28 with TRBJ2-6; 8 nucleotides match TRBD1. This CDR3 has 15 residues. Trimming took 6 bases from V and 2 from J; bases not matched to a gene: 3. Per germline, CDR1 MDHEN and CDR2 SYDVKM.

The V gene is TRBV19, the J gene TRBJ2-1; weak D call: TRBD2 (6 bases). With 7 bases removed from V and 4 bases from J, the gap between germline ends came to 17 bases. The CDR3 covers 15 residues. Germline V gives CDR1 LNHDA, CDR2 SQIVND (reference sequence). The CDR3 reads CASKTRGSLYNEQFF. In DNA, the CDR3 is TGTGCCAGTAAAACACGGGGGTCGTTGTACAATGAGCAGTTCTTC.

This clone was seen once. The chain uses TRBV9 and TRBJ2-5, with 7 bases aligning to TRBD1. The CDR3 has 16 residues. J gave up 4 bases and V 0 bases, and 9 bases lay outside the gene matches. Germline V gives CDR1 SGDLS, CDR2 YYNGEE. The CDR3 sequence: CASSVGPDRYGETQYF. The CDR3 bases are TGTGCCAGCAGCGTAGGTCCGGACAGGTACGGAGAGACCCAGTACTTC.

V usage is TRBV28 and J usage is TRBJ1-2; no firm D call. CDR3 length: 12 amino acids. CDR1 is MDHEN and CDR2 is SYDVKM in the germline V gene. V was cut by 3 bases and J by 7 bases, with 9 bases left in between. This CDR3 reads CASSLRAAGYTF. In DNA, the CDR3 is TGTGCCAGCAGTTTGAGGGCGGCTGGCTACACCTTC.

The gene calls are TRBV5-5 and TRBJ1-2; the D gene is possibly TRBD1 (5 bases). Germline V gene sequence: CDR1 SGHKS, CDR2 YYEKEE (reference sequence). The CDR3 extends over 12 amino acids. Between the trimmed V and J ends, which lost 3 bases and 8 bases, there was a span of 11 bases. CDR3 sequence reads: CASSWGGEGYTF. DNA for the CDR3: TGTGCCAGCAGCTGGGGGGGAGAGGGCTACACCTTC.

This chain connects TRBV4-1 to TRBJ2-2; 12 bases fit TRBD2. CDR3 length: 14 residues. In germline, CDR1 is MGHRA, CDR2 YSYEKL. J was trimmed by 6 bases and V by 4 bases; bases with no gene match: 0. CDR3 DNA sequence: TGCGCCAGCAGCCGGACTAGCGGGGCCGGGGAGCTGTTTTTT. Translation: CASSRTSGAGELFF.

The rearrangement uses TRBV30 and TRBJ2-3, with a possible D match to TRBD2 (6 bases). The germline V gene encodes CDR1 GTSNPN and CDR2 SVGIG (reference sequence). The CDR3 sequence is 18 residues long. V was shortened by 3 bases and J by 2 bases, with 24 bases between the two germline ends. CDR3 loop: CAWSPGWGEVPFTDTQYF. The CDR3 DNA sequence: TGTGCCTGGAGCCCCGGGTGGGGGGAGGTGCCCTTCACAGATACGCAGTATTTT.